The clone carrying this TCR beta chain was found a few times. The antigen remains undetermined. This record comes from a study of T-cell reconstitution after alpha-beta-depleted transplantation in children. Study-level points and caveats: Surviving thymic progenitors and recipient T cells were the source of high TCRbeta diversity at day 60 in some patients. Several hundred rapidly expanded clones from non-depleted graft cells reportedly supplied alpha-beta T cells about two months post-transplant. T-cell numbers and diversity, one year after transplant, stemmed largely from T cells that were newly produced.

Construction of the TCRbeta library involved unique molecular identifiers. Via MiXCR, TCRdb re-called the PCR reads, giving one row per CDR3 protein. The sample shows fewer than 1 million distinct CDR3 sequences, roughly 15% of them seen only once. The CDR3 is made up of 16 amino acids. Germline CDR1 SGHVS, CDR2 FQNEAQ. V dropped 5 bases and J dropped 4; count of bases not matched to a gene: 10. The material sequenced was PBMCs, mostly from graft donor cells, taken 360 days after TCRalphabeta/CD19-depleted stem cell transplant. The clonotype was recovered from a male patient between 10 and 17 years old who had a stem cell transplant for acute lymphoblastic leukemia, so the T cells may come from the graft donor. The chain joins TRBV7-8 to TRBJ2-7, with 11 bases that match TRBD2. CDR3 protein: CASSAPEGTSGYEQYF. DNA for the CDR3: TGTGCCAGCAGCGCACCGGAGGGGACTAGCGGATACGAGCAGTACTTC.